The rows below give T cell receptor beta chains drawn from one sample of a study of T cell responses to AZD1222 COVID-19 vaccine. The data were produced by immunoSEQ multiplex PCR, yet TCRdb's version contains in-frame clones alone and is incomplete. The repertoire consists of some 100,000 clones, with over 75% occurring once and the leading ten covering 4% to 4.5%. Sequences were derived from peripheral blood, sampled on day 0 of MenACWY control vaccination. The receptors come from an adult in good health. Both conserved end residues are part of each CDR3. The order of the fields is CDR3 length, D gene, clone size, J gene, V gene, CDR3 DNA, CDR3 protein. A D gene is named only where the DNA matches it firmly. Where a row states a size, it is once, few, many or the class of an expanded clone; other rows omit it.

17	TRBD1	NA	TRBJ1-6	TRBV19	TGTGCCAGTAGTATGTCGGGCCCGGGACAGGGTAATTCACCCCTCCACTTT	CASSMSGPGQGNSPLHF
12	NA	NA	TRBJ1-2	TRBV29-1	TGCAGCGTTAGGAGTGCTGCTTTGAGCTACACCTTC	CSVRSAALSYTF
14	NA	NA	TRBJ1-3	TRBV5-1	TGCGCCAGCAGCTTTTTGGGAACTGGAAACACCATATATTTT	CASSFLGTGNTIYF
12	NA	NA	TRBJ1-5	TRBV12-3/TRBV12-4	TGTGCCAGCGAGGGGGATAATCAGCCCCAGCATTTT	CASEGDNQPQHF
15	NA	NA	TRBJ1-2	TRBV7-2	TGTGCCAGCAGCTTAGGGGTTGCAGGGGACTATGGCTACACCTTC	CASSLGVAGDYGYTF
12	NA	NA	TRBJ2-1	TRBV7-9	TGTGCCAGCAGCCGCGACTACTCCTGGGGGTTCTTC	CASSRDYSWGFF
14	TRBD1	few	TRBJ1-1	TRBV4-3	TGCGCCAGCAGCCTGACAGGGGTAGGCACTGAAGCTTTCTTT	CASSLTGVGTEAFF
12	NA	NA	TRBJ1-2	TRBV30	TGTGCCTGGAGTGAACCCACCGGACTCTACACCTTC	CAWSEPTGLYTF
17	TRBD2	NA	TRBJ2-1	TRBV19	TGTGCCAGTAGGGGAGGGACTAGCGGGATGCATTACAATGAGCAGTTCTTC	CASRGGTSGMHYNEQFF
16	NA	NA	TRBJ1-3	TRBV5-5	TGTGCCAGCAGCTTGGTACGGGTAGCCTCTGGAAACACCATATATTTT	CASSLVRVASGNTIYF
13	NA	NA	TRBJ1-2	TRBV9	TGTGCCAGCAGCGTTATGGGTGACACGGGCTACACCTTC	CASSVMGDTGYTF
12	NA	NA	TRBJ1-4	TRBV2	TGTGCCAGCAGTCGAAGTTGGGAGGAACTGTTTTTT	CASSRSWEELFF
14	NA	NA	TRBJ2-5	TRBV5-1	TGCGCCAGCAGCTTGGCACTAGCCCCTGAGACCCAGTACTTC	CASSLALAPETQYF
16	NA	NA	TRBJ2-2	TRBV11-3	TGTGCCAGCAGCCATCAGGGGCCCCCGAACACCGGGGAGCTGTTTTTT	CASSHQGPPNTGELFF
10	NA	NA	TRBJ1-2	TRBV29-1	TGCAGCGTTGATCGAGGTGGCTACACCTTC	CSVDRGGYTF
12	NA	few	TRBJ2-1	TRBV9	TGTGCCAGCAGCGCCGGGGGCTTTGAGCAGTTCTTC	CASSAGGFEQFF
14	NA	NA	TRBJ1-5	TRBV6-5	TGTGCCAGCAGTTCGAGGTTCGGCAATCAGCCCCAGCATTTT	CASSSRFGNQPQHF
15	TRBD1	NA	TRBJ2-1	TRBV9	TGTGCCAGCAGTCTTTCCGGGACAGTCTACAATGAGCAGTTCTTC	CASSLSGTVYNEQFF
15	TRBD1	NA	TRBJ1-5	TRBV5-1	TGCGCCAGCAGCCAACGAGGGGGGACAGATCAGCCCCAGCATTTT	CASSQRGGTDQPQHF
16	NA	NA	TRBJ2-3	TRBV10-3	TGTGCCATCAGTGAGTCGGGACCCACTACCACAGATACGCAGTATTTT	CAISESGPTTTDTQYF
16	NA	NA	TRBJ1-3	TRBV4-3	TGCGCCAGCAGCCAAGTCGAGGGGCACTCTGGAAACACCATATATTTT	CASSQVEGHSGNTIYF
13	NA	NA	TRBJ2-1	TRBV24-1	TGTGCCACCAGTGGCTGGGGTCGGGATGAGCAGTTCTTC	CATSGWGRDEQFF
13	NA	NA	TRBJ2-5	TRBV7-3	TGTGCCAGCAGCTTAACACCAGCGGAGACCCAGTACTTC	CASSLTPAETQYF
10	NA	NA	TRBJ1-4	TRBV28	TGTGCCACTGAATCTGAAAAACTGTTTTTT	CATESEKLFF
12	NA	few	TRBJ1-1	TRBV18	TGTGCCAGCTCACAGTCGAACACTGAAGCTTTCTTT	CASSQSNTEAFF
15	TRBD1	NA	TRBJ1-1	TRBV6-5	TGTGCCAGCAGTTACTCGCGACAGGGGGACACTGAAGCTTTCTTT	CASSYSRQGDTEAFF
15	TRBD1	NA	TRBJ2-7	TRBV2	TGTGCCAGCAGTTTCGACAGGGGGGTCTCCTACGAGCAGTACTTC	CASSFDRGVSYEQYF
16	NA	NA	TRBJ1-5	TRBV19	TGTGCCAGTAGTACCACCCCGGGAGGGAGCAATCAGCCCCAGCATTTT	CASSTTPGGSNQPQHF
10	NA	once	TRBJ1-2	TRBV28	TGTGCCAGCAGCCACCGAGGCTACACCTTC	CASSHRGYTF
17	TRBD2	NA	TRBJ2-3	TRBV9	TGTGCCAGCAGCGTAGGGCTAGCGGGGGTGCCCACAGATACGCAGTATTTT	CASSVGLAGVPTDTQYF
15	NA	NA	TRBJ2-3	TRBV7-9	TGTGCCAGCAGCTTAGCCGGTACTAGCACAGATACGCAGTATTTT	CASSLAGTSTDTQYF
13	NA	NA	TRBJ2-5	TRBV11-2	TGTGCCAGCAGGGGGCCCTTGGTAGAGACCCAGTACTTC	CASRGPLVETQYF
15	TRBD2	NA	TRBJ2-3	TRBV5-1	TGCGCCAGCAGCTTGGCCAGCGGGACCGCAGATACGCAGTATTTT	CASSLASGTADTQYF